This T cell receptor beta chain is drawn from a study of T cell changes during pregnancy in multiple sclerosis. This clone was seen a single time. CDR3 size: 15 residues. The J segment lost 3 bases and the V segment lost 3 bases, leaving 6 bases of the junction unmatched. Germline loops: CDR1 MNHNY, CDR2 SVGAGI (reference sequence). The data were produced by immunoSEQ multiplex PCR, yet TCRdb's version contains in-frame clones alone and is incomplete. The sample includes tens of thousands of clones, around 94% of them seen just once. Source: peripheral blood, taken in the third trimester of pregnancy. The gene calls are TRBV6-6 and TRBJ2-3; the match to TRBD2 covers 7 bases. The clonotype was recovered from a female donor with multiple sclerosis, enrolled in a pregnancy study. The CDR3 region has the DNA TGTGCCAGCAGTTATCGGGAGGATGGTACAGATACGCAGTATTTT. Translated: CASSYREDGTDTQYF.